The T cell receptor (beta chain) described here comes from a study of beta chain features in type 1 diabetes (dated by TCRdb to the late 2010s). For context, the study as a whole: Mean age, gender distribution, total cell number and subset yield did not differ between patients and healthy donors. A total of some 100,000,000 sorted cells were examined across all samples, and a strong correlation was observed between cell number per subset and RNA yield. The study compared the TCRB repertoires of sorted circulating CD4+ T cell subsets in recently diagnosed type 1 diabetes patients with those in matched healthy donors. Naive and central memory subsets were obtained from all 30 or so donors, but regulatory and stem cell-like memory subsets were isolated from only 8 patients and 8 healthy donors. Points the paper makes about the study in general: Naive, central memory and regulatory TCRB repertoires appeared more similar among patients than among healthy donors. Because cDNA was sequenced instead of genomic DNA, highly expressing activated cells could be over-represented, though the groups showed no difference in activation or CD3 levels. Patients with type 1 diabetes made fewer insertions and deleted more nucleotides at VDJ recombination sites, implying thymic rearrangement abnormalities. PCR might favor shorter templates, but patient and control samples were amplified and corrected together, so any skew would affect both groups equally. Because small numbers of individuals were included in the HLA sub-analyses, any influence of HLA type on TCRB rearrangement was left unresolved. A moderate but significant shortening of TCRB CDR3 length was observed in type 1 diabetes patients in all four CD4+ subsets.

Regarding this clone: Its binding antigen is unknown. Base qualities are not provided; no much larger clone lies one nucleotide away.

Each donor gave one peripheral blood draw, around 100 mL on average, collected into heparinised tubes. Naive, central memory, regulatory and stem cell-like memory CD4+ T cells were sorted on a BD FACSAria II using a panel including CD45RO, CCR7, CD25, CD127, CD95 and CD27. Every sorted population had a purity above 95%. Right away, PBMCs were isolated by Lymphoprep density gradient centrifugation and were stained directly, with no culture step. To minimize batch effects, samples were stained and sorted in pairs, one healthy donor with one patient per experiment. Between the V and J ends, shortened by 1 base and 10 bases respectively, the junction contains 8 bases. The CDR3 sequence holds 12 residues, the cysteine and phenylalanine included. Only the CDR3 part of the read is kept: 36 bases, read in frame from the first base. CDR1 SGHDN and CDR2 FVKESK are derived from the germline V gene. The entire amount of isolated RNA was reverse transcribed using the High Capacity cDNA Reverse Transcription Kit, so the sequenced TCRB transcripts were expressed ones. For stem cell-like memory T cell samples, survey-depth immunoSEQ sequencing was used, averaging around 1 million total reads per sample. Sorted cells were lysed in RLT buffer, and RNA was extracted using DNase-treated RNeasy Micro or Mini kits according to cell number. Each cell subset was processed on its own to prevent cross-contamination, while patient and healthy donor samples were processed together. TCRB sequences were amplified from cDNA with the immunoSEQ multiplex PCR, producing 87-bp fragments spanning the CDR3 region. The amplicons were sequenced using the Illumina HiSeq platform. The source study handled its data this way. PCR bias was computationally corrected using synthetic template baselines, reads within Hamming distance 2 were collapsed, and singletons that could not be merged were discarded. By aligning reads against IMGT, V, D and J genes, CDR3 length, and insertions or deletions at six rearrangement sites were assigned. Within each subset, clonotype counts were normalized to the number of sorted cells before true diversity and Gini coefficients were calculated with the tcR R package. The overlap coefficient, calculated on TCRB nucleotide sequences, was used to quantify repertoire sharing. TCRdb obtained this table from immuneACCESS and retained in-frame rearrangements with V and J assigned. These tables miss some clones; where compared with another copy, unresolved V genes account for less than half of the shortfall, and the remainder is unexplained. D and trimming come from the DNA, and the V and J calls and clone size come from that table. The sample has over 20,000 clones on record, under 75% of them singletons. Together, the top ten hold under 0.4% of the sample.

The chain is encoded by TRBV14 joined to TRBJ2-1; no D gene can be assigned with confidence. The TCR comes from a man between 18 and 35 years old with type 1 diabetes. Sequencing was done on a sample of stem cell memory CD4+ T cells from blood. In light of the paper, this sample's cell subset or site label describes: stem cell-like memory CD4+ T cells. CDR3 region: CASSQASREQFF. The DNA sequence reads TGTGCCAGCAGCCAAGCGTCCCGGGAGCAGTTCTTC.